Presented here are 30 T cell receptor beta chains from one specimen sequenced in a study of PD-1 blockade in classical Hodgkin lymphoma. Time point given: cycle 4 day 1 (C4D1), after less than seven weeks of nivolumab. Each and every patient relapsed after autologous stem cell transplantation, and patients got differing brentuximab vedotin exposure. The CD4+ T cells used were purified from thawed PBMCs through magnetic negative selection. The protocol was immunoSEQ multiplex PCR, while the TCRdb copy is restricted to in-frame clones and leaves out a portion. The sample contains under 25,000 clones, under 75% of which appear only once. Sequencing used CD4+ T cells from blood, obtained before the fourth cycle of nivolumab. The source is a human donor with classical Hodgkin lymphoma.

This chain joins TRBV5-6 and TRBJ1-5; D gene uncertain. In germline, CDR1 is SGHDT, CDR2 YYEEEE. This CDR3 contains 14 residues. Deletions cut 0 bases from V and 5 bases from J, with 9 bases between. The CDR3 DNA sequence: TGTGCCAGCAGCTTGGGGGGAAGGGATCAGCCCCAGCATTTT. As protein: CASSLGGRDQPQHF.

The CDR3 region is CSSAAVETQYF. In DNA, the CDR3 is TGCAGCTCGGCGGCGGTGGAGACCCAGTACTTC. The rearrangement links TRBV29-1 to TRBJ2-5; no firm D call. Germline V gene data show CDR1 as SQVTM and CDR2 as ANQGSEA. V lost 8 bases to trimming and J lost 5 bases, with 12 bases between them. This CDR3 has 11 residues.

The chain has TRBV19 and TRBJ1-1; a possible D gene is TRBD1 (6 bases). The CDR3 covers 12 residues. The germline V gene has CDR1 LNHDA and CDR2 SQIVND (reference sequence). V lost 4 bases and J lost 6, with 9 bases in between. Written as DNA, the CDR3 is TGTGCCAGTAGTACAGCAGGGGCTGAAGCTTTCTTT. Protein sequence: CASSTAGAEAFF.

This chain links TRBV11-2 with TRBJ2-7; 7 bases line up with TRBD2. The CDR3 is 15 residues long. CDR1 is SGHAT, CDR2 FQNNGV, per germline. With 5 bases clipped from V and 5 bases from J, the junction kept 12 bases outside the gene matches. The CDR3 sequence: CASSPGSRETDEQYF. CDR3 DNA: TGTGCCAGCAGCCCCGGGTCGCGGGAGACGGACGAGCAGTACTTC.

This chain connects TRBV7-3 to TRBJ1-1; D perhaps matches TRBD1 (6 bases). V was shortened by 0 bases and J by 2 bases, with 10 bases between the two germline ends. This CDR3 is built from 15 residues. Germline lookup yields CDR1 SGHTA and CDR2 FQGTGA. The CDR3 protein is CASSLTGGDNTEAFF. The CDR3 DNA reads as TGTGCCAGCAGCTTAACTGGGGGCGATAACACTGAAGCTTTCTTT.

The chain carries TRBV27 and TRBJ1-5, with no clear D. CDR3 length: 13 residues. V was trimmed by 3 bases and J by 0 bases, leaving 3 bases between them. Germline V gene sequence: CDR1 MNHEY, CDR2 SMNVEV (reference sequence). CDR3 residues: CASSFDSNQPQHF. The CDR3 DNA reads TGTGCCAGCAGTTTTGATAGCAATCAGCCCCAGCATTTT.

The V gene is TRBV7-2, the J gene TRBJ2-1; 7 nucleotides line up with TRBD1. The CDR3 has 15 residues. CDR1 and CDR2 (germline): SGHTA, FQGNSA. Trimming cost V 6 bases and J 1 base; bases outside gene matches: 6. CDR3 nucleotide sequence: TGTGCCAGCAGACAAGGGACAGATTCCTACAATGAGCAGTTCTTC. Encoded protein: CASRQGTDSYNEQFF.

The chain carries TRBV4-2 and TRBJ2-1; TRBD1 is a possible D gene (6 bases). Per germline, CDR1 LGHNA and CDR2 YNFKEQ. This CDR3 is 15 amino acids long. V lost 4 bases and J lost 7, with 17 bases in between. CDR3 bases: TGTGCCAGCAGCCCAGAACCCCGGGACATAAATGAGCAGTTCTTC. Translation: CASSPEPRDINEQFF.

The chain is built from TRBV6-5 and TRBJ1-5, with TRBD1 identical over 9 bases. J lost 4 bases, V lost 5 bases, and 6 bases had no gene match. Germline V gene data show CDR1 as MNHEY and CDR2 as SVGAGI. The length of the CDR3 is 15 residues. The CDR3 region has the DNA TGTGCCAGCAGTCTACAGACAGGGGGTAATCAGCCCCAGCATTTT. Translation gives CASSLQTGGNQPQHF.

In this sample, this clone turned up once. This sequence joins TRBV5-1 and TRBJ1-4; D remains unclear. The V and J ends lost 2 bases and 3 bases respectively, with 5 bases between them. This CDR3 comprises 13 residues. Germline CDR1 is SGHRS and CDR2 is YFSETQ. The CDR3 coding sequence is TGCGCCAGCAGCTTAACTTCTAATGAAAAACTGTTTTTT. It codes for CASSLTSNEKLFF. The whole variable domain, filled in from reference TRBV5-1 and TRBJ1-4, reads KAGVTQTPRYLIKTRGQQVTLSCSPISGHRSVSWYQQTPGQGLQFLFEYFSETQRNKGNFPGRFSGRQFSNSRSEMNVSTLELGDSALYLCASSLTSNEKLFFGSGTQLSVL.

The J gene is TRBJ1-2, the V gene TRBV11-2; D is possibly TRBD1 (6 bases). The CDR3 is 16 amino acids. The V end lost 6 bases, the J end lost 0 bases, and 17 bases lay between the germline ends. Germline V gives CDR1 SGHAT, CDR2 FQNNGV. The CDR3 is CASRSYTGRSNYGYTF. DNA for the CDR3: TGTGCCAGCAGATCCTACACAGGGCGCTCTAACTATGGCTACACCTTC.

This chain connects TRBV6-5 to TRBJ2-2; D call uncertain. Trimming cost V 5 bases and J 4 bases, with 8 bases left between them. This CDR3 contains 13 residues. Per germline, CDR1 MNHEY and CDR2 SVGAGI. The CDR3 coding sequence is TGTGCCAGCAGTAAGTTCGGCACCGGGGAGCTGTTTTTT. This encodes CASSKFGTGELFF.

This chain links TRBV2 with TRBJ2-7, with D perhaps matching TRBD2 (7 bases). The CDR3 covers 17 residues. V lost 0 bases to trimming and J lost 1 base, with 16 bases between them. Germline loops: CDR1 SNHLY, CDR2 FYNNEI. The CDR3 bases are TGTGCCAGCAGTGAAGCCCTGGGGGGGCGAAGGTCCTACGAGCAGTACTTC. Its protein product is CASSEALGGRRSYEQYF.

This clone was detected only once. The chain employs TRBV25-1 and TRBJ2-1, with D perhaps matching TRBD1 or TRBD2 (5 bases each). V was shortened by 1 base and J by 9 bases, with 10 bases between the two germline ends. The CDR3 has 13 amino acids. Germline assignment: CDR1 MGHDK and CDR2 SYGVNS. The CDR3 loop is CASSELGTAEQFF. CDR3 nucleotide sequence: TGTGCCAGCAGTGAATTGGGGACGGCTGAGCAGTTCTTC.

The rearrangement links TRBV25-1 to TRBJ1-2; TRBD1 matches at 7 bases. V shed 4 bases, J shed 0 bases, and the junction held 5 bases outside the gene matches. CDR1 and CDR2 from the germline V gene are MGHDK and SYGVNS. The CDR3 length is 15 residues. In DNA, the CDR3 is TGTGCCAGCAGTGCGGGACAGATCTCTAACTATGGCTACACCTTC. It yields the protein CASSAGQISNYGYTF.

This chain joins TRBV6-1 and TRBJ1-6, with 7 positions matching TRBD1. The germline CDR1 and CDR2 sequences are MNHNS and SASEGT. This CDR3 is 13 amino acids long. The ends lost 4 bases at V and 7 bases at J; junction bases unmatched: 1. CDR3 in amino acids: CASSGDRNSPLHF. Here the CDR3 DNA reads TGTGCCAGCAGTGGGGACAGAAATTCACCCCTCCACTTT.

The rearrangement joins TRBV5-1 to TRBJ2-3; D is ambiguous. The V gene's germline CDR1 is SGHRS and CDR2 YFSETQ. The CDR3 totals 15 residues. The ends were cut back, 0 bases at V and 0 bases at J, with 8 bases in the middle. The CDR3 loop is CASSLEDPSTDTQYF. For the CDR3, the DNA is TGCGCCAGCAGCTTGGAGGATCCTAGCACAGATACGCAGTATTTT.

This clone was recorded a few times. V and J are TRBV18 and TRBJ1-1, with TRBD1 identical over 8 bases. The germline V gene has CDR1 KGHSH and CDR2 LQKENI. The J segment lost 3 bases and the V segment lost 3 bases, leaving 3 bases of the junction unmatched. There are 14 residues in the CDR3. The CDR3 region has the DNA TGTGCCAGCTCACCCGCGGGACAGGACACTGAAGCTTTCTTT. Translation: CASSPAGQDTEAFF.

The chain carries TRBV29-1 and TRBJ2-3; TRBD1 might be the D (5 bases). The germline V and J ends were trimmed by 0 bases and 0 bases, with 10 bases remaining between them. The CDR3 consists of 15 residues. Germline CDR1 and CDR2: SQVTM and ANQGSEA. CDR3 nucleotides: TGCAGCGTTGAAGATACAGGTTCGAGCACAGATACGCAGTATTTT. Translated, it gives CSVEDTGSSTDTQYF.

This sequence joins TRBV9 and TRBJ1-6; D unclear. Between the trimmed V and J ends, which lost 2 bases and 0 bases, there was a span of 3 bases. Germline CDR1 reads SGDLS; CDR2 reads YYNGEE. The CDR3 has 14 amino acids. CDR3 loop: CASSVNSYNSPLHF. For the CDR3, the DNA is TGTGCCAGCAGCGTGAACTCCTATAATTCACCCCTCCACTTT.

The DNA of the CDR3 is TGTGCCAGTAGTATTCGGCACACCGGGGAGCTGTTTTTT. It encodes CASSIRHTGELFF. The chain employs TRBV19 and TRBJ2-2; D not certain. Trimming shortened V by 3 bases and J by 3 bases, and 5 bases separated the two germline ends. Germline V gives CDR1 LNHDA, CDR2 SQIVND (reference sequence). CDR3 length: 13 residues.

The V call is TRBV4-3, the J call TRBJ2-2; 8 bases line up with TRBD1. The germline gives CDR1 LGHNA, CDR2 YSLEER. V lost 0 bases and J lost 8; bases outside the gene matches: 8. CDR3 size: 16 residues. The CDR3 loop is CASSQEVGQGAGELFF. As DNA, the CDR3 is TGCGCCAGCAGCCAAGAGGTAGGACAGGGCGCGGGGGAGCTGTTTTTT.

The rearrangement links TRBV10-3 to TRBJ2-6, with D perhaps assigned TRBD1 or TRBD2 (5 bases each). The germline CDR1 and CDR2 sequences are ENHRY and SYGVKD. The CDR3 runs 16 residues. The V and J ends lost 0 bases and 4 bases respectively, with 10 bases between them. The CDR3 coding sequence is TGTGCCATCAGTGAGTCTGGGGGAACAGGGGCCAACGTCCTGACTTTC. As protein: CAISESGGTGANVLTF.

This clone was detected only once. This sequence joins TRBV4-3 and TRBJ2-3; D remains ambiguous. Trimming left V 9 bases short and J 2 bases short, with 12 bases between. The germline CDR1 and CDR2 sequences are LGHNA and YSLEER. This CDR3 has 13 residues. The CDR3 DNA is TGCGCCAGTTCAGTCCAAAACACAGATACGCAGTATTTT. It specifies CASSVQNTDTQYF.

This clone appeared a single time. The DNA for the CDR3 is TGTGCCAGCAGTTTAACGTGGACCCTTTCACGTAGCACTGAAGCTTTCTTT. It yields the protein CASSLTWTLSRSTEAFF. V gene TRBV28 combines with J gene TRBJ1-1, with D hard to call. From germline, CDR1 is MDHEN and CDR2 SYDVKM. This CDR3 has 17 residues. Trimming removed 2 bases from V and 4 bases from J, with 20 bases in between.

The CDR3: CASSWVVGMTYEQYF. In nucleotides, the CDR3 is TGTGCCAGCAGCTGGGTGGTAGGGATGACCTACGAGCAGTACTTC. The chain employs TRBV5-5 and TRBJ2-7; D gene unclear. The germline CDR1 and CDR2 sequences are SGHKS and YYEKEE (reference sequence). CDR3 length: 15 residues. With 3 bases removed from V and 2 bases from J, the gap between germline ends came to 15 bases. The full variable domain, rest sourced from reference TRBV5-5 and TRBJ2-7, is DAGVTQSPTHLIKTRGQQVTLRCSPISGHKSVSWYQQVLGQGPQFIFQYYEKEERGRGNFPDRFSARQFPNYSSELNVNALLLGDSALYLCASSWVVGMTYEQYFGPGTRLTVT.

The chain recombines TRBV11-2 with TRBJ2-2; D may correspond to TRBD1 or TRBD2 (6 bases each). The germline V gene has CDR1 SGHAT and CDR2 FQNNGV. The CDR3 sequence is 16 residues long. Trimming stripped 2 bases from V and 4 bases from J, with 14 bases between. The CDR3 region has the DNA TGTGCCAGCAGCTTAATTGGGGGGCGCACCACCGGGGAGCTGTTTTTT. Translated, it gives CASSLIGGRTTGELFF.

This clone has just a few counts. This chain connects TRBV28 to TRBJ1-1; D uncertain. This CDR3 contains 11 residues. V lost 7 bases and J lost 1, with 4 bases in between. Germline CDR1 is MDHEN and CDR2 is SYDVKM. Here the CDR3 DNA reads TGTGCCAGCATCTGGAACACTGAAGCTTTCTTT. Translating it yields CASIWNTEAFF.

This sequence joins TRBV5-5 and TRBJ2-7; 8 nucleotides line up with TRBD1. The CDR3 runs to 18 residues. The germline gives CDR1 SGHKS, CDR2 YYEKEE (reference sequence). V dropped 0 bases and J dropped 3; count of bases not matched to a gene: 14. CDR3 residues: CASSLGQPGQGALYEQYF. The CDR3 DNA sequence: TGTGCCAGCAGCTTGGGCCAACCTGGCCAGGGGGCCCTCTACGAGCAGTACTTC.

The V and J genes are TRBV29-1 and TRBJ1-1; D unresolved. The CDR3 runs 12 residues. Trimming took 5 bases from V and 1 from J, leaving 8 bases between them. Germline-derived CDR1 and CDR2 are SQVTM and ANQGSEA. For the CDR3, the DNA is TGCAGCGTTCAACCAGGGAACACTGAAGCTTTCTTT. It specifies CSVQPGNTEAFF. Full variable domain (missing parts from reference TRBV29-1 and TRBJ1-1): SAVISQKPSRDICQRGTSLTIQCQVDSQVTMMFWYRQQPGQSLTLIATANQGSEATYESGFVIDKFPISRPNLTFSTLTVSNMSPEDSSIYLCSVQPGNTEAFFGQGTRLTVV.